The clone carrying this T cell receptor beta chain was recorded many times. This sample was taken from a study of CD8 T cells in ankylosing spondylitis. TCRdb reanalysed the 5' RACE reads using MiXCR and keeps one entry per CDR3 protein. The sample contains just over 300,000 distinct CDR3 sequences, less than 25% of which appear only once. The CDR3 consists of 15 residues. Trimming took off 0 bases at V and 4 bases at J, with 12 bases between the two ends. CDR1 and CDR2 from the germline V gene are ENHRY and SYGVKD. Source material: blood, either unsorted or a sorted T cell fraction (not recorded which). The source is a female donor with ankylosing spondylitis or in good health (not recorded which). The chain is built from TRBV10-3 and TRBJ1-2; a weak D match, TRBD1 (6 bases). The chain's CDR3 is CAISESRDRRYGYTF. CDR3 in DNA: TGTGCCATCAGTGAGTCGCGTGACAGGCGCTATGGCTACACCTTC.